The source of this T cell receptor beta chain is a study of molecular identifiers for immune sequencing clone quantification. Study summary: RNA, taken in replicates from 20,000 or 100,000 naive CD8 cells, was split five ways, with four sequenced. General study results and limits: Jurkat TCR RNA spiked in from one cell could reportedly be detected among about a million naive cells. Sizes of clones that are highly expanded could be underestimated (if identical TCR molecules share a barcode).

Trimming cost V 4 bases and J 4 bases, with 13 bases left between them. The CDR3 length is 13 residues. CDR1 and CDR2 from the germline V gene are GTSNPN and SVGIG (reference sequence). TCRdb ran MiXCR on the PCR reads and lists one entry per CDR3 protein. Of 490,000 or so distinct CDR3 sequences listed, about a fifth were seen once; the top ten hold about 0.8%. This clonotype appeared many times. Its antigen is as yet unknown. The source material was naive CD8+ T cells from blood, with Jurkat cell RNA spiked in. Subset described: FACS-sorted CD8+CD4-CCR7+CD45RA+ naive T cells. The rearrangement links TRBV30 to TRBJ2-5, with D hard to call. The TCR sequence derives from a human donor in good health. Some libraries in this study had Jurkat cell RNA spiked in. The CDR3 sequence: CAWKGLRVETQYF. CDR3 nucleotides: TGTGCCTGGAAGGGCCTAAGGGTAGAGACCCAGTACTTC.